A selection of T cell receptor beta chains follows, all from one sample in a study of T cells in Graves' hyperthyroidism and ophthalmopathy. TCRdb ran MiXCR on the multiplex PCR reads and lists one entry per CDR3 protein. The table shows hundreds of thousands of distinct CDR3 sequences, with 35% occurring only once. Sequencing was carried out using blood. The receptors stem from a woman aged 40-49 years with Graves' hyperthyroidism. Each CDR3 is given with its conserved first and last residue.

length: 18
V: TRBV20-1
CDR3: CSARDLPGQGANWQPQHF

length: 12
V: TRBV30
CDR3: CAWSRGETEAFF

length: 12
V: TRBV6-5
CDR3: CASSNGPYEQYF

length: 14
V: TRBV10-2
CDR3: CARHEGGVGQPQHF

length: 14
V: TRBV7-2
CDR3: CASSSLGAQETQYF

length: 16
V: TRBV5-4
CDR3: CASSLSRTGLPYGYTF

length: 13
V: TRBV7-9
CDR3: CASSLNREYEQYF

length: 13
V: TRBV5-6
CDR3: CASSRGTAYEQYF

length: 16
V: TRBV6-5
CDR3: CASSYYAGHSNTEAFF

length: 13
V: TRBV2
CDR3: CASSGTDNYEQYF

length: 14
V: TRBV6-5
CDR3: CASSLSGINQPQHF

length: 17
V: TRBV4-1
CDR3: CASSQGFGVTGIYGYTF

length: 18
V: TRBV6-5
CDR3: CASSYQSRRGTRSYEQYF

length: 13
V: TRBV6-2/TRBV6-3
CDR3: CASRRRGDTEAFF

length: 15
V: TRBV19
CDR3: CASSIGQDGNYGYTF

length: 13
V: TRBV6-5
CDR3: CASSWSANYGYTF

length: 15
V: TRBV10-3
CDR3: CATLERGGPTDTQYF